This TCR beta chain derives from a study of graft-versus-host responses after intestinal transplantation. A remark on this clone: Its antigen is unidentified.

Per germline, CDR1 MNHNS and CDR2 SASEGT. The CDR3 runs to 16 residues. The junction had 8 bases not matched to a gene; V was cut back by 0 bases and J by 7 bases. Whole-study findings and limits: GvH clonotypes were identified within recipient marrow, with a subset emerging first in ileum or blood.

Assay: immunoSEQ multiplex PCR; the TCRdb copy retains only in-frame clones and omits some. The table shows 8,000 to 8,500 clones, with nearly 95% occurring only once. This receptor was obtained from a human patient who received an intestinal transplant, so some T cells may come from the graft donor. The sequencing used PBMCs, collected 11 days after intestinal transplantation. This chain joins TRBV6-1 and TRBJ2-5; 10 bases are a match to TRBD2. The CDR3 DNA reads as TGTGCCAGCAGTGAAGCGGATAGCGGGGGGTGGAGGACCCAGTACTTC. It is translated as CASSEADSGGWRTQYF.